One and the same sample provided the 5 T cell receptor beta chains below, sequenced in a study of OX40 agonist ivuxolimab in advanced cancers. TCRdb's copy holds only in-frame clones and misses some; the assay was immunoSEQ multiplex PCR. The sample has around 44,000 clones, 75% to 90% seen once; the top ten hold under 0.5%. The specimen was CD4+ or CD8+ T cells sorted from blood, collected in a trial of the OX40 agonist ivuxolimab. The receptors were sampled from an adult with an advanced solid tumor such as melanoma, head and neck, liver or kidney cancer.

The chain joins TRBV5-4 to TRBJ2-5; a possible D gene is TRBD1 (6 bases). Looked up from germline, CDR1 is SGHNT and CDR2 is YYREEE (reference sequence). The CDR3 spans 15 residues. Trimming left V 0 bases short and J 1 base short, with 10 bases between. This CDR3 is CASSLGRGLQETQYF. The CDR3 nucleotides are TGTGCCAGCAGCTTGGGCAGGGGTCTCCAAGAGACCCAGTACTTC.

The CDR3 spells CASSWGTGGLSTPLHF. As DNA, the CDR3 is TGTGCCAGCAGCTGGGGGACAGGAGGTCTGTCGACACCCCTCCACTTT. The chain carries TRBV5-4 and TRBJ1-6, with 8 bases aligning to TRBD1. CDR1 is SGHNT, CDR2 YYREEE, per germline (reference sequence). The CDR3 is 16 residues long. V trimming: 3 bases; J trimming: 11 bases; junction bases outside the gene matches: 13.

The V and J genes are TRBV5-1 and TRBJ1-1, with a possible D match to TRBD1 (6 bases). Trimming removed 4 bases from V and 1 base from J, with 14 bases in between. This CDR3 spans 15 amino acids. Per the germline V gene, CDR1 is SGHRS and CDR2 is YFSETQ. CDR3 loop: CASSKSTGRNTEAFF. Here the CDR3 DNA reads TGCGCCAGCAGCAAATCCACAGGGAGGAACACTGAAGCTTTCTTT.

The CDR3 nucleotides read TGTGCCAGCAGCCCCCGGGACTATCCCACAGATACGCAGTATTTT. Its protein is CASSPRDYPTDTQYF. The rearrangement uses TRBV4-2 and TRBJ2-3; 7 bases agree with TRBD2. V was pared by 4 bases and J by 2 bases, with 6 bases of the junction left unmatched. Germline values: CDR1 LGHNA, CDR2 YNFKEQ. The CDR3 consists of 15 residues.

The genes are TRBV6-4 and TRBJ1-1; a possible D gene is TRBD1 (6 bases). This CDR3 spans 14 amino acids. Trimming pared 6 bases from V and 4 bases from J, leaving 15 bases between. CDR1 is MRHNA, CDR2 SNTAGT, per germline. The CDR3 sequence is CASRSQGEVTEAFF. DNA of the CDR3: TGTGCCAGCAGATCACAGGGTGAAGTCACTGAAGCTTTCTTT.